The 26 T cell receptor beta chains in this list originate from one sample, sequenced in a study of blood T cell repertoires in COVID-19. This table comes from immunoSEQ multiplex PCR, and its TCRdb copy is limited to in-frame clones, with some not included. The sample comprises about 240,000 clones, 83% of which are singletons, and 3% to 4.5% rests with the top ten. Material: PBMCs or T cells enriched from blood (not recorded which). All receptors come from a woman in her thirties or forties who had been exposed to COVID-19.

The chain employs TRBV7-3 and TRBJ1-6; D unresolved. CDR3 size: 13 residues. Germline values: CDR1 SGHTA, CDR2 FQGTGA. Trimming cost V 1 base and J 7 bases, with 5 bases left between them. The CDR3 DNA reads TGTGCCAGCAGCTTAAATCAGAATTCACCCCTCCACTTT. Encoded protein: CASSLNQNSPLHF.

V and J are TRBV27 and TRBJ1-4, with a possible D match to TRBD1 (6 bases). CDR1 is MNHEY, CDR2 SMNVEV, per germline (reference sequence). V was shortened by 6 bases and J by 7 bases, with 15 bases between the two germline ends. This CDR3 is built from 14 residues. The DNA of the CDR3 is TGTGCCAGCAGAAACAGGGTACGAGGTGAAAAACTGTTTTTT. This sequence encodes CASRNRVRGEKLFF.

V and J are TRBV27 and TRBJ1-5; D is perhaps TRBD1 (6 bases). The CDR3 runs to 15 residues. Germline V gene sequence: CDR1 MNHEY, CDR2 SMNVEV (reference sequence). V lost 8 bases and J lost 5, with 19 bases in between. The CDR3 region is CASSQGGDLHQPQHF. CDR3 sequence (DNA): TGTGCCAGCTCCCAAGGGGGAGACCTTCATCAGCCCCAGCATTTT.

This clone has a single count. The chain recombines TRBV5-6 with TRBJ1-2; 9 bases fit TRBD1. CDR3 size: 14 residues. V lost 3 bases, J lost 8 bases, and 8 bases stayed unmatched. Germline V gives CDR1 SGHDT, CDR2 YYEEEE. CDR3: CASSSLGTGIGYTF. In DNA, the CDR3 is TGTGCCAGCAGCTCCCTAGGGACAGGGATCGGCTACACCTTC.

The V call is TRBV20-1, the J call TRBJ2-4, with D unclear. Per germline, CDR1 DFQATT and CDR2 SNEGSKA (reference sequence). V shed 3 bases and J shed 0 bases, with 12 bases lying between them. CDR3 length: 15 amino acids. The CDR3 loop reads CSASLVVTAKNIQYF. For the CDR3, the DNA is TGCAGTGCTAGTCTAGTCGTTACAGCCAAAAACATTCAGTACTTC.

J is TRBJ2-3 and V is TRBV9, with TRBD1 as a possible D gene (8 bases). Trimming removed 0 bases at V and 6 bases at J, with 23 bases between. CDR3 size: 18 residues. CDR1 and CDR2 (germline): SGDLS, YYNGEE. The CDR3 here is CASSVGTGRGLHIDTQYF. CDR3 nucleotides: TGTGCCAGCAGCGTAGGGACAGGGAGGGGCCTGCACATCGATACGCAGTATTTT.

The chain uses TRBV28 and TRBJ1-1; TRBD1 is a possible D gene (6 bases). V was clipped by 2 bases and J by 4 bases, with 11 bases between them. The germline gives CDR1 MDHEN, CDR2 SYDVKM. The CDR3 sequence is 14 residues long. The CDR3 region is CASSLKLGATEAFF. The CDR3 nucleotides read TGTGCCAGCAGTTTAAAGCTGGGGGCCACTGAAGCTTTCTTT.

The chain is built from TRBV13 and TRBJ1-1; no firm D call. Deletions cut 4 bases from V and 1 base from J, with 13 bases between. Per germline, CDR1 PRHDT and CDR2 FYEKMQ (reference sequence). This CDR3 has 15 amino acids. The CDR3 protein is CASSSPARSNTEAFF. Written as DNA, the CDR3 is TGTGCCAGCAGCTCCCCCGCCAGATCGAACACTGAAGCTTTCTTT. The full variable domain, completed using reference TRBV13 and TRBJ1-1, is AAGVIQSPRHLIKEKRETATLKCYPIPRHDTVYWYQQGPGQDPQFLISFYEKMQSDKGSIPDRFSAQQFSDYHSELNMSSLELGDSALYFCASSSPARSNTEAFFGQGTRLTVV.

V and J are TRBV3-1 (or the pseudogene TRBV3-2) and TRBJ1-1, with D perhaps matching TRBD1 (5 bases). Trimming shortened V by 2 bases and J by 9 bases, and 16 bases separated the two germline ends. Germline assignment: CDR1 LGHDT and CDR2 YNNKEL (reference sequence). CDR3 length equals 14 residues. CDR3 coding DNA: TGTGCCAGCAGCCAATCGGATGCGGGGCCCAAAGCTTTCTTT. Its protein product is CASSQSDAGPKAFF.

J is TRBJ1-3 and V is TRBV28, with D possibly TRBD1 on 5 matching bases. Between the trimmed V and J ends, which lost 6 bases and 1 base, there was a span of 10 bases. The CDR3 length is 14 residues. Per the germline V gene, CDR1 is MDHEN and CDR2 is SYDVKM. The CDR3 reads CASSRQGSGNTIYF. CDR3 DNA: TGTGCCAGCAGCCGGCAGGGATCTGGAAACACCATATATTTT.

Worth noting for this clone: Other DNA sequences in this specimen translate into the identical CDR3. In DNA, the CDR3 is TGTGCCAGCAGCCCCGCAGGAGGCACTGAAGCTTTCTTT. Its translation: CASSPAGGTEAFF. The J gene is TRBJ1-1, the V gene TRBV7-3; no clear D gene. Germline V gives CDR1 SGHTA, CDR2 FQGTGA. The CDR3 extends over 13 amino acids. Trimming pared 5 bases from V and 4 bases from J, leaving 11 bases between.

The V gene is TRBV30, the J gene TRBJ2-5; TRBD2 is a possible D gene (7 bases). Deletions cut 2 bases from V and 5 bases from J, with 24 bases between. The CDR3 consists of 17 residues. Germline V CDR1 and CDR2: GTSNPN, SVGIG (reference sequence). The CDR3 loop reads CAWSLGQGRGGRETQYF. The CDR3 DNA is TGTGCCTGGAGTTTGGGGCAAGGAAGGGGGGGACGGGAGACCCAGTACTTC.

This clone was seen a handful of times. The chain combines TRBV18 with TRBJ1-1; 11 bases are shared with TRBD1. The germline V gene has CDR1 KGHSH and CDR2 LQKENI. The V segment lost 3 bases and the J segment 1 base; nucleotides outside the gene matches: 4. The CDR3 is 16 residues long. Here the CDR3 reads CASSPRTGGGNTEAFF. Here the CDR3 DNA reads TGTGCCAGCTCACCTCGGACAGGGGGCGGGAACACTGAAGCTTTCTTT.

The chain joins TRBV2 to TRBJ2-3, with 9 bases matching TRBD2. The CDR3 length is 16 residues. Germline assignment: CDR1 SNHLY and CDR2 FYNNEI. V dropped 2 bases and J dropped 3; count of bases not matched to a gene: 6. The CDR3 is CASSELAGGTTDTQYF. The CDR3 DNA follows: TGTGCCAGCAGTGAACTTGCGGGGGGGACGACAGATACGCAGTATTTT.

The chain links TRBV28 to TRBJ1-5; no clear D gene. The CDR3 is 11 residues long. Germline V gives CDR1 MDHEN, CDR2 SYDVKM. Trimming stripped 8 bases from V and 11 bases from J, with 13 bases between. The CDR3 region is CASADWLAQHF. CDR3 nucleotide sequence: TGTGCCAGCGCCGACTGGTTGGCCCAGCATTTT.

V is TRBV11-2 and J is TRBJ1-3; D unclear. Germline CDR1 and CDR2: SGHAT and FQNNGV. V was trimmed by 2 bases and J by 2 bases, leaving 7 bases between them. The CDR3 covers 14 residues. CDR3 bases: TGTGCCAGCAGCTTAAATTATCCTGGAAACACCATATATTTT. Residues: CASSLNYPGNTIYF.

The chain employs TRBV3-1 (or the pseudogene TRBV3-2) and TRBJ2-5; a weak D match, TRBD2 (6 bases). Trimming took 2 bases from V and 4 from J, leaving 8 bases between them. Germline values: CDR1 LGHDT, CDR2 YNNKEL (reference sequence). This CDR3 is 13 amino acids long. Written as DNA, the CDR3 is TGTGCCAGCAGCCAAAGGGGAGGAGAGACCCAGTACTTC. Its translation: CASSQRGGETQYF.

The chain links TRBV14 to TRBJ1-6, with D possibly matching TRBD1 (5 bases). CDR1 and CDR2 (germline): SGHDN, FVKESK. This CDR3 comprises 17 residues. The V end lost 0 bases, the J end lost 5 bases, and 14 bases lay between the germline ends. The CDR3 DNA reads as TGTGCCAGCAGCCAAGATCGTCGGGGGTTAGATAATTCACCCCTCCACTTT. It codes for CASSQDRRGLDNSPLHF.

V is TRBV7-8 and J is TRBJ1-1; D remains unclear. CDR3 length equals 14 residues. Germline-derived CDR1 and CDR2 are SGHVS and FQNEAQ. V lost 5 bases to trimming and J lost 0 bases, with 10 bases between them. CDR3 sequence reads: CASSIRALNTEAFF. CDR3 coding DNA: TGTGCCAGCAGCATCCGAGCCTTGAACACTGAAGCTTTCTTT.

The rearrangement joins TRBV27 to TRBJ1-2, with 10 bases that match TRBD1. Germline trimming cut 8 bases from V and 8 bases from J; bases unmatched to any gene: 2. This CDR3 is built from 11 residues. CDR1 is MNHEY, CDR2 SMNVEV, per germline (reference sequence). CDR3 nucleotides: TGTGCCAGCCGGGACAGGGGAGGCTACACCTTC. It codes for CASRDRGGYTF.

CDR3 nucleotide sequence: TGTGCCACACAGGGTTATGGCTACACCTTC. This codes for CATQGYGYTF. V is TRBV12-3 or TRBV12-4 and J is TRBJ1-2; tentative D call: TRBD1 (6 bases). The CDR3 consists of 10 residues. V lost 10 bases, J lost 5 bases, and 8 bases lay in between.

The genes are TRBV28 and TRBJ2-4; TRBD2 matches 7 bases. This CDR3 comprises 14 residues. J lost 8 bases, V lost 6 bases, and 10 bases had no gene match. The V gene's germline CDR1 is MDHEN and CDR2 SYDVKM. CDR3 coding DNA: TGTGCCAGCAGCCTCGGGGGGACCGGAGACATTCAGTACTTC. Residues: CASSLGGTGDIQYF.

The chain employs TRBV28 and TRBJ2-1, with TRBD1 matching over 9 bases. V lost 2 bases and J lost 7; bases outside the gene matches: 3. This CDR3 has 14 residues. The germline V gene encodes CDR1 MDHEN and CDR2 SYDVKM. The DNA for the CDR3 is TGTGCCAGCAGTTTAGGGACAGGGCGGAATGAGCAGTTCTTC. It specifies CASSLGTGRNEQFF.

V usage is TRBV28 and J usage is TRBJ1-1; 7 bases align to TRBD1. CDR1 and CDR2 from the germline V gene are MDHEN and SYDVKM. The CDR3 is made up of 17 amino acids. J lost 2 bases, V lost 3 bases, and 12 bases had no gene match. CDR3 in DNA: TGTGCCAGCAGTTTGCTTTGGCAGGGGGGTAGAAACACTGAAGCTTTCTTT. Protein: CASSLLWQGGRNTEAFF.

V gene TRBV5-1 combines with J gene TRBJ2-7; maybe TRBD1 (5 bases). This CDR3 is 14 amino acids long. The V end lost 1 base, the J end lost 2 bases, and 10 bases lay between the germline ends. The germline gives CDR1 SGHRS, CDR2 YFSETQ. This CDR3 reads CASSLSDSPYEQYF. Written as DNA, the CDR3 is TGCGCCAGCAGCTTGTCCGACAGCCCCTACGAGCAGTACTTC.

This chain links TRBV2 with TRBJ1-5; unclear D gene. Germline CDR1 is SNHLY and CDR2 is FYNNEI. The CDR3 runs to 14 residues. Trimming removed 4 bases from V and 3 bases from J, with 10 bases in between. The CDR3 coding sequence is TGTGCCAGCAGTGCCTCAGATTACAATCAGCCCCAGCATTTT. Its protein is CASSASDYNQPQHF.